One T cell receptor beta chain is described in this entry. Assay used: immunoSEQ multiplex PCR; TCRdb lists only in-frame clones, some missing. This sample has about 9,700 clones, with approximately 91% found just once. This sample stems from a study of control samples from healthy donors and cancer patients. The CDR3 is made up of 18 amino acids. Losses at the gene ends were 0 bases for V and 5 bases for J; bases not matched to a gene: 9. Per the germline V gene, CDR1 is SGHNT and CDR2 is YYREEE (reference sequence). The chain links TRBV5-4 to TRBJ2-1; 12 bases are shared with TRBD2. The sequenced material came from PBMCs. The clonotype comes from a man between 60 and 75 years old with colorectal cancer. CDR3 amino acids: CASSLVALAGGNHNEQFF. CDR3 bases: TGTGCCAGCAGCTTGGTGGCTCTAGCGGGGGGGAACCACAATGAGCAGTTCTTC.